The clone carrying this T cell receptor (beta chain) was picked up a small number of times. The data originate from a study of blood T cell repertoires in COVID-19. The table came from immunoSEQ multiplex PCR; TCRdb's copy has only in-frame clones and leaves some out. Here the sample spans over 150,000 clones, roughly 71% being singletons. This CDR3 has 15 amino acids. In germline, CDR1 is ENHRY, CDR2 SYGVKD. Trimming stripped 0 bases from V and 5 bases from J, with 8 bases between. Sequenced: peripheral blood. This clonotype was sampled from an elderly woman with acute or convalescent COVID-19. The chain has TRBV10-3 and TRBJ1-6, with D possibly being TRBD1 (6 bases). CDR3 sequence: CAISESGTNNSPLHF. The DNA for the CDR3 is TGTGCCATCAGTGAGTCGGGGACAAATAATTCACCCCTCCACTTT.